One T cell receptor beta chain is described in this entry. This sample stems from a study of blood T cell repertoires in COVID-19. Study as a whole: COVID-19 samples collected from the United States, Italy and Spain covered acute and convalescent phases. In each case, the material was cDNA or gDNA derived from T cells, B-cell-depleted T cells, or PBMCs.

Authors' data handling: Amplifying reference gene primers gave estimates of nucleated cell counts. Repertoires were generated with immunoSEQ multiplex PCR, while TCRdb's copy carries only in-frame clones and drops some. That table is the source of V, J and clone size, and D and trimming were worked out from the DNA. The sample yields about 62,000 clones, 86% seen once. The CDR3 totals 16 residues. CDR1 LNHDA and CDR2 SQIVND come from the germline V gene (reference sequence). J was trimmed by 8 bases and V by 2 bases; bases with no gene match: 12. This receptor was obtained from a woman of 80 years or more with acute or convalescent COVID-19. Specimen: peripheral blood. The chain links TRBV19 to TRBJ1-2; 9 bases are a match to TRBD1. The CDR3 sequence: CASSIRPGTGFGGYTF. CDR3 DNA: TGTGCCAGTAGTATACGTCCCGGGACAGGGTTCGGCGGCTACACCTTC.